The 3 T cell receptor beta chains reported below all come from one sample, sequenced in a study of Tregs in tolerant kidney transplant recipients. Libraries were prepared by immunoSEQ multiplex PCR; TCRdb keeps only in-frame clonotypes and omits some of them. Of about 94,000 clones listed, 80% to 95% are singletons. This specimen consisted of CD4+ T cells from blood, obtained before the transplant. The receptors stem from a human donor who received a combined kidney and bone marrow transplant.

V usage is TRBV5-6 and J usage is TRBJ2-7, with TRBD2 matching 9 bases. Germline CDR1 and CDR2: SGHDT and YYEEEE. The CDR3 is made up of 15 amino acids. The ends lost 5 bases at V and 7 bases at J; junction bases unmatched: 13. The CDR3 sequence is CASSETSGRMEEQYF. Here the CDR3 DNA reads TGTGCCAGCAGTGAGACTAGCGGTAGAATGGAGGAGCAGTACTTC.

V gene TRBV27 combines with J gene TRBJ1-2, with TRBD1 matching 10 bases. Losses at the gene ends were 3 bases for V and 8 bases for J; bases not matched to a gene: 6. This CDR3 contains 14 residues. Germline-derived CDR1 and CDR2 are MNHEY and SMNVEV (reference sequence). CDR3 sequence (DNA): TGTGCCAGCAGTTTTTGGGACAGGGGCATAGGCTACACCTTC. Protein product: CASSFWDRGIGYTF.

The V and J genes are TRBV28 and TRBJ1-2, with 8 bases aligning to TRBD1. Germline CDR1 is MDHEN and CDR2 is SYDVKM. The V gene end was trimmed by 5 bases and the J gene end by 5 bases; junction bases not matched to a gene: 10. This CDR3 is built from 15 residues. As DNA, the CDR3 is TGTGCCAGCAGTCCCGGACAGGGAAGAGGGTATGGCTACACCTTC. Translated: CASSPGQGRGYGYTF.